This T cell receptor (beta chain) came from a study of blood T cells in healthy people across ages. With a J-beta primer mix and a sample-barcoded 5' primer, a second PCR ran roughly 7 to 11 cycles. One entry per CDR3 protein, called by TCRdb with MiXCR from the 5' RACE reads. The sample records around 990,000 distinct CDR3 sequences, under 40% being singletons. As concerns this clonotype: Its antigen is not known.

Total RNA, at least 6 micrograms per sample, came from PBMCs. Germline assignment: CDR1 MNHEY and CDR2 SVGEGT. The CDR3 covers 16 residues. Whole-study findings and limits: More naive CD4+ cells and higher diversity were found in long-lived than in aged donors.

This clonotype was sampled from a man aged 18 to 29 in good health. The chain employs TRBV6-2 or TRBV6-3 and TRBJ2-5, with D uncertain. Near its end, the DNA agrees better with TRBJ2-7, so the J call may be wrong. The sequenced sample consisted of blood. The CDR3 spells CASSLPTVTRPYEQYF. For the CDR3, the DNA is TGTGCCAGCAGCCTCCCCACCGTAACCCGACCCTACGAGCAGTACTTC.